This TCR beta chain was identified in a study of tumor-infiltrating lymphocytes in primary liver carcinoma. A constant-region primer served to make TCR beta cDNA from roughly 500 ng total RNA. Generation of the TCR beta libraries relied on three nested multiplex PCR rounds using slightly modified ARM-PCR. Use of TRBV1-TRBV30 forward primers with a C-beta reverse primer characterized the first two PCR rounds, which lasted 10 cycles each. MiXCR, run by TCRdb on the multiplex PCR reads, gives a single entry per CDR3 protein. Of about 74,000 distinct CDR3 sequences detected, 55% to 75% appear once; the ten largest clones hold 25% to 35%. Germline values: CDR1 SGHAT, CDR2 FQNNGV. This CDR3 has 16 amino acids. DNA and RNA were both co-extracted from about 20-30 mg of bulk tissue that had not been sorted. Patients diagnosed with primary liver carcinoma received treatment through surgical resection. This clonotype was seen once. Sequence at one end of the junction differs from germline and may be a read error.

Specimen: liver tumor tissue from sampling region 4. Subset specified: tumor region T4, right-lateral pole. This sequence joins TRBV11-2 and TRBJ2-2, with TRBD2 matching 7 bases. The receptor was derived from a middle-aged man with primary liver carcinoma and hepatitis B virus infection. CDR3 sequence: CASGLVGPAGTGELFF. The CDR3 DNA sequence: TGTGCCAGCGGCTTAGTGGGGCCAGCGGGAACCGGGGAGCTGTTTTTT.